This T cell receptor (beta chain) was recorded in a study of blood T cell repertoires in COVID-19. The overall study: The United States, Italy and Spain provided the acute and convalescent COVID-19 samples. The cDNA or gDNA used as material had been derived from T cells, B-cell-depleted T cells, or PBMCs.

This clone was recorded once. Original processing notes: Amplification of reference gene primers was used by the study to estimate nucleated cell counts. TCRdb's copy holds only in-frame clones and misses some; the assay was immunoSEQ multiplex PCR. The DNA gave D and trimming, while V, J and clone size come from that table. This sample has about 59,000 clones, with roughly 85% found just once. Losses at the gene ends were 4 bases for V and 4 bases for J; bases not matched to a gene: 8. The CDR3 spans 15 residues. The germline V gene has CDR1 SGHVS and CDR2 FQNEAQ. The chain recombines TRBV7-8 with TRBJ1-2; 8 nucleotides match TRBD1. Material: peripheral blood. The clonotype originates from a man aged 60 to 75 with acute or convalescent COVID-19. The CDR3 DNA reads TGTGCCAGCAGCTCTCGGACAGGGATCGGCTATGGCTACACCTTC. Its translation: CASSSRTGIGYGYTF.